The 26 T cell receptor beta chains below come from one sample, sequenced in a study of blood T cell repertoires in COVID-19. Here immunoSEQ multiplex PCR was the method, and the copy in TCRdb shows in-frame clones only, minus some. The table records roughly 45,000 clones, approximately 86% of them present only once. The sequencing sample was made of peripheral blood. All receptors come from a man in his forties or fifties with active COVID-19.

The chain has TRBV5-4 and TRBJ2-5; TRBD2 is a possible D gene (5 bases). CDR1 and CDR2 from the germline V gene are SGHNT and YYREEE (reference sequence). V was clipped by 4 bases and J by 4 bases, with 14 bases between them. The CDR3 runs to 14 residues. The CDR3 DNA follows: TGTGCCAGCAGCCCCCAACTAGGTCCAGAGACCCAGTACTTC. It is translated as CASSPQLGPETQYF.

The chain recombines TRBV7-2 with TRBJ2-7; a weak D match, TRBD1 (6 bases). V was pared by 6 bases and J by 3 bases, with 24 bases between. The CDR3 runs to 17 residues. Germline CDR1 and CDR2: SGHTA and FQGNSA. CDR3 loop: CASRGLIVGQRYYEQYF. The CDR3 coding sequence is TGTGCCAGCAGAGGACTGATAGTAGGACAGCGGTACTACGAGCAGTACTTC.

The V call is TRBV19, the J call TRBJ2-5, with D possibly TRBD1 on 6 matching bases. The CDR3 covers 16 residues. Germline V gene sequence: CDR1 LNHDA, CDR2 SQIVND (reference sequence). V was shortened by 3 bases and J by 3 bases, with 17 bases between the two germline ends. The CDR3 reads CASSIGQGTRKETQYF. The CDR3 bases are TGTGCCAGTAGTATTGGTCAGGGGACAAGGAAAGAGACCCAGTACTTC. The variable domain in full, with the rest retrieved from reference TRBV19 and TRBJ2-5, is DGGITQSPKYLFRKEGQNVTLSCEQNLNHDAMYWYRQDPGQGLRLIYYSQIVNDFQKGDIAEGYSVSREKKESFPLTVTSAQKNPTAFYLCASSIGQGTRKETQYFGPGTRLLVL.

The chain uses TRBV11-2 and TRBJ1-1; TRBD1 might be the D (5 bases). CDR1 is SGHAT, CDR2 FQNNGV, per germline. The germline V and J ends were trimmed by 5 bases and 1 base, with 8 bases remaining between them. CDR3 size: 13 residues. CDR3 DNA: TGTGCCAGCAGCATCGACAGGAACACTGAAGCTTTCTTT. Protein: CASSIDRNTEAFF.

V gene TRBV4-1 combines with J gene TRBJ2-1, with 14 bases aligning to TRBD2. CDR3 length: 16 amino acids. Germline V gives CDR1 MGHRA, CDR2 YSYEKL. J lost 7 bases, V lost 2 bases, and 4 bases had no gene match. The CDR3 DNA reads TGCGCCAGCAGCCAAATGACTAGCGGGGGGGGGAATGAGCAGTTCTTC. It encodes CASSQMTSGGGNEQFF.

J is TRBJ1-2 and V is TRBV29-1; no clear D gene. Trimming removed 7 bases from V and 4 bases from J, with 16 bases in between. This CDR3 contains 13 residues. Germline lookup yields CDR1 SQVTM and CDR2 ANQGSEA. For the CDR3, the DNA is TGCAGCGCAAGAAGCGCCTATTCCTATGGCTACACCTTC. It is translated as CSARSAYSYGYTF.

A few counts support this clone. This chain uses TRBV13 with TRBJ2-5; 14 nucleotides agree with TRBD2. The V gene end was trimmed by 1 base and the J gene end by 2 bases; junction bases not matched to a gene: 3. CDR3 length: 17 residues. Germline V CDR1 and CDR2: PRHDT, FYEKMQ (reference sequence). CDR3 protein: CASSLEGLAGEQETQYF. In DNA form, the CDR3 reads TGTGCCAGCAGCTTAGAGGGACTAGCGGGGGAACAAGAGACCCAGTACTTC.

The rearrangement joins TRBV6-2 or TRBV6-3 to TRBJ2-7, with a possible D match to TRBD2 (5 bases). This CDR3 region has 14 residues. Trimming removed 6 bases from V and 7 bases from J, with 19 bases in between. Germline loops: CDR1 MNHEY, CDR2 SVGEGT. This CDR3 is CASSATGKVSEQYF. Written as DNA, the CDR3 is TGTGCCAGCAGCGCAACCGGGAAAGTTAGTGAGCAGTACTTC.

V is TRBV24-1 and J is TRBJ2-6, with a tentative D call TRBD2 (5 bases). The CDR3 extends over 18 amino acids. Germline CDR1 KGHDR, CDR2 SFDVKD. The V and J ends lost 2 bases and 3 bases respectively, with 16 bases between them. The CDR3 reads CATSDSSTGSLGANVLTF. CDR3 in DNA: TGTGCCACCAGTGATTCTAGTACGGGGAGCCTTGGGGCCAACGTCCTGACTTTC.

The rearrangement links TRBV18 to TRBJ2-5, with D perhaps matching TRBD1 (6 bases). V lost 4 bases to trimming and J lost 4 bases, with 13 bases between them. Germline lookup yields CDR1 KGHSH and CDR2 LQKENI. CDR3 length equals 14 residues. The CDR3 region is CASSQTGSGETQYF. The CDR3 region has the DNA TGTGCCAGCTCACAAACAGGGTCGGGAGAGACCCAGTACTTC.

This rearrangement joins TRBV2 to TRBJ1-2, with 7 bases that match TRBD1. The CDR3 consists of 15 residues. The V and J ends lost 6 bases and 4 bases, in that order; junction bases with no gene match: 11. CDR1 and CDR2 (germline): SNHLY, FYNNEI. DNA for the CDR3: TGTGCCAGCAGGAGTTTACAGGGGTTAAGCTATGGCTACACCTTC. It specifies CASRSLQGLSYGYTF.

This clone is a singleton in its sample. The rearrangement joins TRBV5-6 to TRBJ2-7; a weak D match, TRBD2 (6 bases). The CDR3 spans 15 residues. Per germline, CDR1 SGHDT and CDR2 YYEEEE. V was trimmed by 0 bases and J by 4 bases, leaving 14 bases between them. The CDR3 is CASSLELASPYEQYF. The CDR3 DNA follows: TGTGCCAGCAGCTTGGAACTAGCTTCCCCTTACGAGCAGTACTTC. Combining the CDR3 with reference TRBV5-6 and TRBJ2-7 gives the whole variable domain DAGVTQSPTHLIKTRGQQVTLRCSPKSGHDTVSWYQQALGQGPQFIFQYYEEEERQRGNFPDRFSGHQFPNYSSELNVNALLLGDSALYLCASSLELASPYEQYFGPGTRLTVT.

This chain uses TRBV6-1 with TRBJ2-3; TRBD1 matches at 10 bases. With 1 base clipped from V and 6 bases from J, the junction kept 7 bases outside the gene matches. This CDR3 has 16 residues. Germline V gene lookup returns CDR1 MNHNS and CDR2 SASEGT. The CDR3, as DNA: TGTGCCAGCAGTGAAGGGAGAGCGGGACAGGGGGATACGCAGTATTTT. Protein product: CASSEGRAGQGDTQYF.

J is TRBJ1-1 and V is TRBV11-2; D remains unclear. CDR1 SGHAT and CDR2 FQNNGV come from the germline V gene. V was cut by 0 bases and J by 2 bases, with 4 bases left in between. CDR3 size: 13 residues. CDR3 protein: CASSLDRNTEAFF. The CDR3 DNA is TGTGCCAGCAGCTTAGACAGAAACACTGAAGCTTTCTTT.

This CDR3 is CASSSSLAADPRHYNEQFF. In nucleotides, the CDR3 is TGTGCCAGCAGCTCGAGTCTAGCGGCAGATCCTCGCCACTACAATGAGCAGTTCTTC. The chain carries TRBV11-2 and TRBJ2-1, with TRBD2 matching over 7 bases. The germline gives CDR1 SGHAT, CDR2 FQNNGV. The length of the CDR3 is 19 residues. Trimming at V came to 4 bases and at J to 3 bases, leaving 18 bases not matched to a gene.

The chain links TRBV27 to TRBJ1-2, with D possibly being TRBD1 (5 bases). CDR1 MNHEY and CDR2 SMNVEV come from the germline V gene (reference sequence). The CDR3 loop spans 15 amino acids. V was trimmed by 6 bases and J by 0 bases, leaving 14 bases between them. The CDR3 loop is CASRQTPGANYGYTF. The CDR3 coding sequence is TGTGCCAGCAGACAAACCCCGGGGGCTAACTATGGCTACACCTTC.

This clone is categorized as medium-sized. The chain is built from TRBV3-1 (or the pseudogene TRBV3-2) and TRBJ2-7; 9 bases line up with TRBD2. The CDR3 runs to 13 residues. V gave up 7 bases and J gave up 5 bases; unmatched junction bases: 6. Germline-derived CDR1 and CDR2 are LGHDT and YNNKEL (reference sequence). CDR3 in DNA: TGTGCCAGCATAGGCGGGAGGGCGGACGAGCAGTACTTC. This gives the protein CASIGGRADEQYF.

This clone came up once. This sequence joins TRBV6-5 and TRBJ2-3; D is unclear. The CDR3 is made up of 13 amino acids. Germline CDR1 MNHEY, CDR2 SVGAGI. V was clipped by 5 bases and J by 4 bases, with 10 bases between them. The CDR3 nucleotides read TGTGCCAGCAGTCCGCGCGGTCCAGATACGCAGTATTTT. It is translated as CASSPRGPDTQYF.

This rearrangement joins TRBV6-5 to TRBJ2-1; 8 bases agree with TRBD1. CDR1 is MNHEY and CDR2 is SVGAGI in the germline V gene. The CDR3 is 15 residues long. With 8 bases clipped from V and 3 bases from J, the junction kept 9 bases outside the gene matches. The CDR3 region is CASQRRTGIYNEQFF. DNA of the CDR3: TGTGCCAGCCAAAGGAGGACAGGGATCTACAATGAGCAGTTCTTC.

This chain joins TRBV10-3 and TRBJ1-1; 8 nucleotides match TRBD1. The germline gives CDR1 ENHRY, CDR2 SYGVKD. The J segment lost 5 bases and the V segment lost 6 bases, leaving 5 bases of the junction unmatched. This CDR3 region has 13 residues. The CDR3 DNA is TGTGCCATCAGCCCGACAGGGGAAACTGAAGCTTTCTTT. It translates to CAISPTGETEAFF.

The table lists this clone with a few counts. The rearrangement uses TRBV24-1 and TRBJ2-5, with 9 bases matching TRBD1. Losses at the gene ends were 5 bases for V and 7 bases for J; bases not matched to a gene: 7. The CDR3 contains 14 residues. CDR1 is KGHDR and CDR2 is SFDVKD in the germline V gene. The CDR3 nucleotides read TGTGCCACCAGTGCTGGGACAGGGACGAGGACCCAGTACTTC. Protein sequence: CATSAGTGTRTQYF.

The chain employs TRBV7-9 and TRBJ1-2; TRBD1 matches at 7 bases. The V gene end was trimmed by 5 bases and the J gene end by 4 bases; junction bases not matched to a gene: 7. Germline V gene sequence: CDR1 SEHNR, CDR2 FQNEAQ (reference sequence). The CDR3 totals 14 residues. The CDR3 sequence: CASSLGQEVYGYTF. CDR3 in DNA: TGTGCCAGCAGCCTCGGACAGGAGGTCTATGGCTACACCTTC.

The gene calls are TRBV7-2 and TRBJ1-4; D possibly corresponds to TRBD1 (6 bases). Germline V CDR1 and CDR2: SGHTA, FQGNSA. Trimming shortened V by 1 base and J by 13 bases, and 16 bases separated the two germline ends. The CDR3 length is 14 residues. The CDR3 region is CASSLDRAVGRLFF. The CDR3 bases are TGTGCCAGCAGCTTAGACAGGGCTGTAGGTAGACTGTTTTTT.

Comments on this clone: The same CDR3 can be traced to other DNA sequences in this sample. The chain is built from TRBV12-3 or TRBV12-4 and TRBJ2-1, with D tentatively TRBD2 (6 bases). CDR3 length: 13 residues. The V end was cut by 3 bases, the J end by 5 bases, with 8 bases between. The CDR3 protein is CASSFAGNNEQFF. Written as DNA, the CDR3 is TGTGCCAGCAGTTTTGCGGGGAACAATGAGCAGTTCTTC.

The V and J genes are TRBV2 and TRBJ1-5; TRBD1 is a possible D gene (6 bases). V was trimmed by 6 bases and J by 5 bases, leaving 23 bases between them. CDR1 is SNHLY and CDR2 is FYNNEI in the germline V gene. The CDR3 runs to 17 residues. In nucleotides, the CDR3 is TGTGCCAGCAGAAAACGGCGGCTGACGGACAGCGATCAGCCCCAGCATTTT. Translating it yields CASRKRRLTDSDQPQHF.

This clone was recorded a few times. This chain joins TRBV6-2 or TRBV6-3 and TRBJ2-3; a weak D match, TRBD2 (5 bases). The CDR3 spans 15 residues. Per the germline V gene, CDR1 is MNHEY and CDR2 is SVGEGT. V was clipped by 4 bases and J by 2 bases, with 13 bases between them. The CDR3 region is CASSFAEVSTDTQYF. The CDR3 nucleotides read TGTGCCAGCAGTTTTGCGGAGGTATCCACAGATACGCAGTATTTT.